The clone carrying this TCR beta chain was recorded many times. The antigen is undetermined. HTBI primers from iRepertoire and Arm-PCR of CDR3 regions yielded the TCR beta libraries. Each CDR3 protein is one row after TCRdb ran MiXCR on the multiplex PCR reads. The sample holds hundreds of thousands of distinct CDR3 sequences, about a sixth seen once. The sample comes from a study of regulatory T cells in long-lasting Graves disease. On the study more broadly: Antithyroid drugs had been taken under 3 months by newly diagnosed Graves' patients.

Study findings and constraints: Possibly, accuracy suffered from the small sample size.

The sample's time point: newly diagnosed GD, antithyroid drugs for less than 3 months. Preparation of the TCR library used RNA extracted from PBMCs. These sequences were also reported in another study, on T cells in Graves' hyperthyroidism and ophthalmopathy.

This clonotype was sampled from a middle-aged man with Graves disease. Here the sequenced sample was peripheral blood mononuclear cells (PBMCs), taken at new diagnosis, from a patient treated with antithyroid drugs.

The CDR3 is CATSDYRNPTDTQYF. CDR3 coding DNA: TGTGCCACCAGTGATTACAGAAATCCCACAGATACGCAGTATTTT. This chain links TRBV24-1 with TRBJ2-3; D gene ambiguous. Trimming removed 2 bases at V and 2 bases at J, with 10 bases between. The CDR3 is made up of 15 amino acids. Germline V gene lookup returns CDR1 KGHDR and CDR2 SFDVKD.